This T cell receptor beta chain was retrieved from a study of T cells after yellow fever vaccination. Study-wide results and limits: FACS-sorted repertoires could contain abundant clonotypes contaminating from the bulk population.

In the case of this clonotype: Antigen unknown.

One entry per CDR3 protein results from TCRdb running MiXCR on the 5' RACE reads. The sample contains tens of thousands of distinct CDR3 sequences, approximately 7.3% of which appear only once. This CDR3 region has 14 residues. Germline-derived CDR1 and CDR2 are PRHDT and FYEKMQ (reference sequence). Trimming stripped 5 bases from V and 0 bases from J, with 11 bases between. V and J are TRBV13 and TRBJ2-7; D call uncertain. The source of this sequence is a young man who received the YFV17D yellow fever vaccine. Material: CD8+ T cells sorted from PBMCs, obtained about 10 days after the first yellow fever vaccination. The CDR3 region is CASSPYADSYEQYV. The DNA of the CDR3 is TGTGCCAGCAGCCCTTACGCCGACTCCTACGAGCAGTACGTC.